A selection of T cell receptor beta chains follows, all from one sample in a study of cytomegalovirus exposure and HLA in healthy donors. Generated by immunoSEQ multiplex PCR, the TCRdb table keeps only in-frame clones and is missing some. The table includes 150,000 to 200,000 clones, around 80% detected once. Source material: PBMCs. These receptors all stem from a woman under 30 in good health and CMV-seropositive. CDR3s include the opening cysteine and the closing phenylalanine or tryptophan. D genes are given only for firm matches. Clone size is given for some rows only: seen once, a few or many times, or a class if the clone is expanded.

J: TRBJ1-2; V: TRBV19; size: NA; D: TRBD1; DNA: TGTGCCTCTTCACCCGGGACAGGGAGTAACTATGGCTACACCTTC; CDR3: CASSPGTGSNYGYTF
J: TRBJ1-2; V: TRBV6-1; size: NA; D: NA; DNA: TGTGCCAGCAATGAGGGGGGGGCGGCCGGCTACACCTTC; CDR3: CASNEGGAAGYTF
J: TRBJ1-1; V: TRBV12-1; size: NA; D: NA; DNA: TGTGCCAGCACCCAGGGTGGCAGACTGAACACTGAAGCTTTCTTT; CDR3: CASTQGGRLNTEAFF
J: TRBJ2-3; V: TRBV7-2; size: NA; D: TRBD2; DNA: TGTGCCAGCCCTTGGCGGGGGGTCACAGATACGCAGTATTTT; CDR3: CASPWRGVTDTQYF
J: TRBJ2-5; V: TRBV19; size: NA; D: NA; DNA: TGTGCCAGTAAGGAGGGGGCGCGGGAGACCCAGTACTTC; CDR3: CASKEGARETQYF
J: TRBJ2-1; V: TRBV25-1; size: NA; D: TRBD2; DNA: TGTGCCAGCAGTGCCGGACTAGCCCCGTCCTACAATGAGCAGTTCTTC; CDR3: CASSAGLAPSYNEQFF
J: TRBJ1-2; V: TRBV7-9; size: NA; D: TRBD1; DNA: TGTGCCAGCAGCTCACGACAGGGCATAAATGGCTACACCTTC; CDR3: CASSSRQGINGYTF
J: TRBJ2-1; V: TRBV2; size: NA; D: TRBD1; DNA: TGTGCCAGCAGTGAGACAGGGATGGGGCATGAGCAGTTCTTC; CDR3: CASSETGMGHEQFF
J: TRBJ1-6; V: TRBV30; size: NA; D: NA; DNA: TGTGCCACTGATTCTTACGATTCACCCCTCCACTTT; CDR3: CATDSYDSPLHF
J: TRBJ2-5; V: TRBV18; size: NA; D: TRBD2; DNA: TGTGCCAGCTCACCCTCCGGACTAGCGGGGGGGGTCAAGACCCAGTACTTC; CDR3: CASSPSGLAGGVKTQYF
J: TRBJ2-1; V: TRBV7-9; size: NA; D: NA; DNA: TGTTCCAGCAGCCCTACCCTCGGGGAGCAGTTCTTC; CDR3: CSSSPTLGEQFF
J: TRBJ1-2; V: TRBV9; size: NA; D: NA; DNA: TGTGCCAGCAGCGGCAACAGAGACGCTAACTATGGCTACACCTTC; CDR3: CASSGNRDANYGYTF
J: TRBJ1-2; V: TRBV18; size: NA; D: TRBD1; DNA: TGTGCCAGCTCACCACATGGGACAGGGGACCCCTATGGCTACACCTTC; CDR3: CASSPHGTGDPYGYTF
J: TRBJ2-7; V: TRBV19; size: NA; D: NA; DNA: TGTGCCAGTAGTATAGGGGGCCCAGGTCCCCAGTACTTC; CDR3: CASSIGGPGPQYF
J: TRBJ1-5; V: TRBV5-5; size: NA; D: NA; DNA: TGTGCCAGCAGCTTGGGGCAGGGAAACAATCAGCCCCAGCATTTT; CDR3: CASSLGQGNNQPQHF
J: TRBJ2-1; V: TRBV7-9; size: once; D: TRBD1; DNA: TGTGCCAGCAGCCTTATACAGGGGTCTTGGGATGAGCAGTTCTTC; CDR3: CASSLIQGSWDEQFF
J: TRBJ1-5; V: TRBV6-1; size: NA; D: NA; DNA: TGTGCCAGCGAAGAGGATAGCAATCAGCCCCAGCATTTT; CDR3: CASEEDSNQPQHF
J: TRBJ1-6; V: TRBV9; size: NA; D: NA; DNA: TGTGCCAGCAGCGTAGTCCCACAAGACAGTGAATATAATTCACCCCTCCACTTT; CDR3: CASSVVPQDSEYNSPLHF
J: TRBJ1-5; V: TRBV7-8; size: NA; D: TRBD1; DNA: TGTGCCAGCAGCTCGTCCGGGACAGGGCGTCAGCCCCAGCATTTT; CDR3: CASSSSGTGRQPQHF
J: TRBJ1-2; V: TRBV19; size: NA; D: TRBD1; DNA: TGTGCCAGTAGTACGGACAGGGTTGCCTATGGCTACACCTTC; CDR3: CASSTDRVAYGYTF